The 2 T cell receptor beta chains in this list originate from one sample, sequenced in a study of Graves' ophthalmopathy and Graves' hyperthyroidism. RNA transcripts yielded amplified TCR beta CDR3 regions. The first round was an RT-PCR with HTBI primers, and the second round was a multiplex PCR. Via MiXCR, TCRdb re-called the multiplex PCR reads, giving one row per CDR3 protein. The sample records a few hundred thousand distinct CDR3 sequences, around a fifth being singletons. Sequencing used peripheral blood. These receptors were obtained from a woman aged 45-65 years with Graves' ophthalmopathy.

The rearrangement joins TRBV18 to TRBJ1-2, with 9 bases fitting TRBD1. CDR1 is KGHSH and CDR2 is LQKENI in the germline V gene. The trim removed 1 base at V and 2 bases at J, leaving 8 bases unmatched. This CDR3 spans 17 amino acids. CDR3 coding DNA: TGTGCCAGCTCACCACGATCGGGACAGGGAGGAAACTATGGCTACACCTTC. This translates into CASSPRSGQGGNYGYTF.

The V gene is TRBV30, the J gene TRBJ2-2, with D possibly matching TRBD1 (6 bases). V shed 4 bases and J shed 1 base, with 7 bases lying between them. This CDR3 is 13 amino acids long. In germline, CDR1 is GTSNPN, CDR2 SVGIG (reference sequence). DNA of the CDR3: TGTGCCTGGAAGACAGGGAACACCGGGGAGCTGTTTTTT. As protein: CAWKTGNTGELFF.